These 26 T cell receptor beta chains were sequenced from one sample in a study of regulatory T cells in long-lasting Graves disease. Regarding time point: newly diagnosed GD, antithyroid drugs for less than 3 months. Researchers made the TCR library from RNA that was extracted from PBMCs. Assembly of TCR beta libraries relied on iRepertoire HTBI primers together with Arm-PCR of CDR3 regions. TCRdb reprocessed the multiplex PCR reads via MiXCR and lists one record per CDR3 protein. The sample has about 440,000 distinct CDR3 sequences, about 15% seen once; the top ten hold 16%. The sample also formed part of further work on T cells in Graves' hyperthyroidism and ophthalmopathy.

This material consisted of peripheral blood mononuclear cells (PBMCs), taken at new diagnosis, from a patient treated with antithyroid drugs. These receptors were taken from a woman under 40 with Graves disease.

This clonotype was counted only a few times. V gene TRBV28 combines with J gene TRBJ2-5; tentative D call: TRBD2 (6 bases). Trimming pared 6 bases from V and 5 bases from J, leaving 16 bases between. CDR1 MDHEN and CDR2 SYDVKM come from the germline V gene. This CDR3 contains 14 residues. The CDR3 here is CASSNLGGVETQYF. CDR3 nucleotide sequence: TGTGCCAGCAGCAACCTGGGAGGAGTGGAGACCCAGTACTTC. Full variable domain (missing parts from reference TRBV28 and TRBJ2-5): DVKVTQSSRYLVKRTGEKVFLECVQDMDHENMFWYRQDPGLGLRLIYFSYDVKMKEKGDIPEGYSVSREKKERFSLILESASTNQTSMYLCASSNLGGVETQYFGPGTRLLVL.

This clonotype appeared a few times. This rearrangement joins TRBV28 to TRBJ2-3; TRBD1 matches 7 bases. V dropped 6 bases and J dropped 0; count of bases not matched to a gene: 9. The CDR3 extends over 16 amino acids. Germline values: CDR1 MDHEN, CDR2 SYDVKM. The CDR3 coding sequence is TGTGCCAGCAGCCGTCCCGGGACAGTCAGCACAGATACGCAGTATTTT. Its translation is CASSRPGTVSTDTQYF.

The gene calls are TRBV9 and TRBJ1-6, with no clear D. This CDR3 comprises 14 residues. V lost 4 bases to trimming and J lost 6 bases, with 11 bases between them. CDR1 and CDR2 (germline): SGDLS, YYNGEE. In DNA form, the CDR3 reads TGTGCCAGCAGCCCCTCACAGCCTAATTCACCCCTCCACTTT. This encodes CASSPSQPNSPLHF.

This clonotype was observed at least ten times. The rearrangement links TRBV7-2 to TRBJ2-5; a possible D gene is TRBD2 (6 bases). The germline gives CDR1 SGHTA, CDR2 FQGNSA. The CDR3 extends over 14 amino acids. V lost 5 bases to trimming and J lost 1 base, with 11 bases between them. CDR3 residues: CASSPRGSQETQYF. CDR3 nucleotide sequence: TGTGCCAGCAGCCCACGGGGGAGCCAAGAGACCCAGTACTTC.

This clonotype appeared a few times. The chain is built from TRBV13 and TRBJ2-3, with D tentatively TRBD2 (7 bases). There are 17 residues in the CDR3. Trimming stripped 4 bases from V and 4 bases from J, with 21 bases between. Looked up from germline, CDR1 is PRHDT and CDR2 is FYEKMQ (reference sequence). Written as DNA, the CDR3 is TGTGCCAGCAGCTCCCGGGGAGGGGGAGGGCCAGCAGATACGCAGTATTTT. This encodes CASSSRGGGGPADTQYF.

This clonotype was recorded many times. An end of the junction differs from the germline gene, which may be a read error. The chain links TRBV5-1 to TRBJ2-3; 10 bases are shared with TRBD1. CDR1 and CDR2 (germline): SGHRS, YFSETQ. The CDR3 runs to 16 residues. As DNA, the CDR3 is TGTGCCAGCAGCTTGGGGACAGGGGTACTCACAGATACGCAGTATTTT. As protein: CASSLGTGVLTDTQYF.

In this sample, this clonotype turned up many times. The J gene is TRBJ1-1, the V gene TRBV6-2 or TRBV6-3; maybe TRBD1 (5 bases). V gave up 5 bases and J gave up 2 bases, with 9 bases separating them. The CDR3 runs to 13 residues. Germline loops: CDR1 MNHEY, CDR2 SVGEGT. The CDR3 sequence is CASSARDNTEAFF. DNA for the CDR3: TGTGCCAGCAGTGCCAGGGATAACACTGAAGCTTTCTTT.

The table lists this clonotype with many counts. V is TRBV7-9 and J is TRBJ2-5; 8 bases align to TRBD2. The CDR3 spans 15 residues. J was trimmed by 5 bases and V by 5 bases; bases with no gene match: 10. From germline, CDR1 is SEHNR and CDR2 FQNEAQ (reference sequence). The CDR3 reads CASSPIAGIGETQYF. The CDR3 DNA is TGTGCCAGCAGCCCAATAGCGGGAATCGGGGAGACCCAGTACTTC.

The gene calls are TRBV20-1 and TRBJ2-7, with D unresolved. The CDR3 has 12 residues. The germline gives CDR1 DFQATT, CDR2 SNEGSKA (reference sequence). Trimming pared 0 bases from V and 2 bases from J, leaving 5 bases between. The DNA of the CDR3 is TGCAGTGCTAGAGATAATCCCTACGAGCAGTACTTC. Translating it yields CSARDNPYEQYF.

The table lists this clonotype with many counts. The V gene is TRBV7-2, the J gene TRBJ1-1, with no clear D. V was pared by 8 bases and J by 4 bases, with 11 bases between. CDR3 length equals 12 residues. Germline CDR1 reads SGHTA; CDR2 reads FQGNSA. CDR3 sequence: CASAPPLTEAFF. The CDR3 DNA follows: TGTGCCAGCGCCCCCCCTCTCACTGAAGCTTTCTTT.

This clonotype was picked up a small number of times. The chain has TRBV4-1 and TRBJ2-7, with D tentatively TRBD1 or TRBD2 (5 bases each). The germline V gene has CDR1 MGHRA and CDR2 YSYEKL. Trimming shortened V by 3 bases and J by 2 bases, and 17 bases separated the two germline ends. The length of the CDR3 is 16 residues. CDR3 sequence: CASSQPGSVGAYEQYF. In nucleotides, the CDR3 is TGCGCCAGCAGCCAGCCGGGAAGCGTGGGGGCCTACGAGCAGTACTTC.

This chain links TRBV7-9 with TRBJ1-2, with D perhaps TRBD1 (5 bases). The CDR3 extends over 12 amino acids. V lost 5 bases, J lost 8 bases, and 12 bases lay in between. Germline V gives CDR1 SEHNR, CDR2 FQNEAQ (reference sequence). CDR3 DNA sequence: TGTGCCAGCAGCCTATCAGGGTGGGGCTACACCTTC. It yields the protein CASSLSGWGYTF. The full variable domain, its missing parts supplied by reference TRBV7-9 and TRBJ1-2, is DTGVSQNPRHKITKRGQNVTFRCDPISEHNRLYWYRQTLGQGPEFLTYFQNEAQLEKSRLLSDRFSAERPKGSFSTLEIQRTEQGDSAMYLCASSLSGWGYTFGSGTRLTVV.

There are a few counts of this clonotype. The chain combines TRBV6-2 or TRBV6-3 with TRBJ2-7; 9 bases fit TRBD1. The V segment lost 6 bases and the J segment 3 bases; nucleotides outside the gene matches: 0. Per germline, CDR1 MNHEY and CDR2 SVGEGT. This CDR3 spans 12 amino acids. The chain's CDR3 is CASRGQGYEQYF. As DNA, the CDR3 is TGTGCCAGCAGGGGACAGGGCTACGAGCAGTACTTC.

The CDR3 DNA sequence: TGTGCCAGTAGTTCCCGGGTGACAGATACGCAGTATTTT. This gives the protein CASSSRVTDTQYF. The V gene is TRBV19, the J gene TRBJ2-3; D is unclear. Germline CDR1 and CDR2: LNHDA and SQIVND (reference sequence). V lost 5 bases, J lost 3 bases, and 9 bases lay in between. There are 13 residues in the CDR3.

As concerns this clonotype: A much larger clonotype is one base distant, so this may be a read error. This rearrangement joins TRBV20-1 to TRBJ2-1; weak D call: TRBD2 (6 bases). V lost 2 bases and J lost 10, with 18 bases in between. This CDR3 is 14 amino acids long. In germline, CDR1 is DFQATT, CDR2 SNEGSKA (reference sequence). This CDR3 reads CSARRRREYYEQFF. The CDR3 DNA follows: TGCAGTGCTAGACGGCGACGGGAGTACTACGAGCAGTTCTTC.

This clonotype appeared a few times. The CDR3 sequence: CSVDRRLAGGPGSTDTQYF. The CDR3 bases are TGCAGCGTTGATAGGCGACTAGCGGGAGGACCTGGTAGCACAGATACGCAGTATTTT. The chain joins TRBV29-1 to TRBJ2-3, with 13 bases aligning to TRBD2. V was pared by 3 bases and J by 0 bases, with 12 bases of the junction left unmatched. This CDR3 contains 19 residues. The V gene's germline CDR1 is SQVTM and CDR2 ANQGSEA.

This clonotype was recorded a few times. The DNA for the CDR3 is TGTGCCAGCAGCGCCTACACTAGCGGGAGGGTCTACAATGAGCAGTTCTTC. The encoded protein is CASSAYTSGRVYNEQFF. J is TRBJ2-1 and V is TRBV9; 13 nucleotides match TRBD2. CDR3 length: 17 amino acids. The germline V gene has CDR1 SGDLS and CDR2 YYNGEE. V dropped 3 bases and J dropped 3; count of bases not matched to a gene: 6.

This clonotype occurred many times. The rearrangement uses TRBV7-2 and TRBJ1-2, with D possibly matching TRBD1 (5 bases). V was pared by 4 bases and J by 4 bases, with 16 bases between. The CDR3 contains 15 residues. CDR1 is SGHTA and CDR2 is FQGNSA in the germline V gene. CDR3 nucleotides: TGTGCCAGCAGCTCATTTAGGCCCGACAGCTATGGCTACACCTTC. Encoded protein: CASSSFRPDSYGYTF.

This clonotype was found many times. The V gene is TRBV6-2 or TRBV6-3, the J gene TRBJ1-1, with D uncertain. Germline V lookup: CDR1 MNHEY, CDR2 SVGEGT. Trimming pared 2 bases from V and 5 bases from J, leaving 15 bases between. The CDR3 contains 15 residues. The chain's CDR3 is CASSYDANLETEAFF. CDR3 DNA: TGTGCCAGCAGTTACGATGCTAATTTGGAGACTGAAGCTTTCTTT.

The sample holds many counts of this clonotype. V gene TRBV7-2 combines with J gene TRBJ1-5; D is unresolved. This CDR3 has 16 residues. V lost 1 base to trimming and J lost 1 base, with 11 bases between them. Germline V gene lookup returns CDR1 SGHTA and CDR2 FQGNSA. Written as DNA, the CDR3 is TGTGCCAGCAGCTTAGTAGTGGGAAGAAGCAATCAGCCCCAGCATTTT. Its translation: CASSLVVGRSNQPQHF.

In its sample, this clonotype was seen a few times. A much larger clonotype is one base distant, so this may be a read error. This sequence joins TRBV11-2 and TRBJ2-5, with 7 positions matching TRBD2. The junction had 16 bases not matched to a gene; V was cut back by 4 bases and J by 11 bases. CDR1 and CDR2 from the germline V gene are SGHAT and FQNNGV. This CDR3 is 15 amino acids long. CDR3 bases: TGTGCCAGCAGCTCCTCAAGAATCGGGGGGAATGAGCAGTACTTC. Translated: CASSSSRIGGNEQYF.

This clonotype was found many times. The chain uses TRBV6-5 and TRBJ2-7, with D possibly matching TRBD2 (5 bases). CDR1 MNHEY and CDR2 SVGAGI come from the germline V gene. The CDR3 is 14 residues long. Trimming left V 2 bases short and J 2 bases short, with 10 bases between. CDR3 DNA: TGTGCCAGCAGTTACGGAGGTATAACCTACGAGCAGTACTTC. Translation gives CASSYGGITYEQYF.

This clonotype has a count of ten or more. At one end the junction does not follow the germline gene, possibly because of a read error. The chain carries TRBV5-1 and TRBJ1-2; D not resolved. The CDR3 is 10 residues long. Germline CDR1 and CDR2: SGHRS and YFSETQ. CDR3 nucleotide sequence: TGTGCCAGCAGCTTAGATGGCTACACCTTC. This encodes CASSLDGYTF.

In its sample, this clonotype was seen a few times. The chain employs TRBV6-1 and TRBJ1-6, with D unclear. V gave up 4 bases and J gave up 10 bases, with 8 bases separating them. The CDR3 extends over 12 amino acids. CDR1 is MNHNS and CDR2 is SASEGT in the germline V gene. CDR3 sequence: CASSAVQSPLHF. The DNA of the CDR3 is TGTGCCAGCAGTGCGGTTCAATCACCCCTCCACTTT.

A few counts support this clonotype. This chain uses TRBV5-1 with TRBJ2-1; D is possibly TRBD1 (5 bases). This CDR3 spans 14 amino acids. V dropped 0 bases and J dropped 4 bases, with 8 bases sitting between them. Germline values: CDR1 SGHRS, CDR2 YFSETQ. The CDR3 reads CASSLATAYNEQFF. The CDR3 coding sequence is TGCGCCAGCAGCTTGGCGACAGCTTACAATGAGCAGTTCTTC.

The V call is TRBV5-4, the J call TRBJ1-3; no definite D call. This CDR3 spans 16 amino acids. CDR1 is SGHNT, CDR2 YYREEE, per germline (reference sequence). Trimming took off 0 bases at V and 1 base at J, with 11 bases between the two ends. DNA for the CDR3: TGTGCCAGCAGCTTGGGACTCCTAGGATCTGGAAACACCATATATTTT. Translation gives CASSLGLLGSGNTIYF.